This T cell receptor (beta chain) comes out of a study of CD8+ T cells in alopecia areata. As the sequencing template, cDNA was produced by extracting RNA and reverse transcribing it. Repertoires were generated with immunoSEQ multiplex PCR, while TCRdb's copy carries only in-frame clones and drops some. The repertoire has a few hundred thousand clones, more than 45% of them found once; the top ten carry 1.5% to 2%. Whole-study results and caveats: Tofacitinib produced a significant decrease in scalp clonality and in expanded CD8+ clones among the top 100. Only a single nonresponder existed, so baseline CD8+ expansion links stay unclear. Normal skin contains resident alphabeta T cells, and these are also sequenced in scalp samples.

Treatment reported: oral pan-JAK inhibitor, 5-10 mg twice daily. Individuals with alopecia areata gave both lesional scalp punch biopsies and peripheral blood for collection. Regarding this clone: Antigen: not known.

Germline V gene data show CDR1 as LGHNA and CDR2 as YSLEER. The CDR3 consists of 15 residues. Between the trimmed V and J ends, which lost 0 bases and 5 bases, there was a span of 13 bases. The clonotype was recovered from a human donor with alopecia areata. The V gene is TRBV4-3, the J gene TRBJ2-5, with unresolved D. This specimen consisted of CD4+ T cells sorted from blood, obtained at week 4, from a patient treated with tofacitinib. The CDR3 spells CASSQDPAYQETQYF. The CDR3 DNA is TGCGCCAGCAGCCAAGATCCTGCGTATCAGGAGACCCAGTACTTC.